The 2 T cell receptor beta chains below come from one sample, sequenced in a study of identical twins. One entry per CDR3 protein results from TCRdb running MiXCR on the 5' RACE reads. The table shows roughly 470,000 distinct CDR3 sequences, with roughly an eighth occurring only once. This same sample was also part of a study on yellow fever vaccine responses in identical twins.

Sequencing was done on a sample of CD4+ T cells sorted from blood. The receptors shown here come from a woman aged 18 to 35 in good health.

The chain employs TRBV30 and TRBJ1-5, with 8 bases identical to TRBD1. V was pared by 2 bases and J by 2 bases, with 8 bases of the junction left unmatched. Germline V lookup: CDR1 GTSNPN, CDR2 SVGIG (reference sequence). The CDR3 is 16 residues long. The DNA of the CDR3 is TGTGCCTGGAGTACATTGGGACAGGTGGGCAATCAGCCCCAGCATTTT. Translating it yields CAWSTLGQVGNQPQHF.

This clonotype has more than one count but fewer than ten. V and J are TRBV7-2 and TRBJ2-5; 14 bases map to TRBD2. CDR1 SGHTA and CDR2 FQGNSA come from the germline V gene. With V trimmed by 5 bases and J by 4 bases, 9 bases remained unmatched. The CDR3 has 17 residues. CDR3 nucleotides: TGTGCCAGCAGCCAAGGGACTAGCGGGAGTATCTCAGAGACCCAGTACTTC. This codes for CASSQGTSGSISETQYF.